Below are 12 T cell receptor beta chains sequenced from a single sample in a study of CD8 T cells in ankylosing spondylitis listed by TCRdb under 2017. Library preparation employed 5' RACE. These reads were obtained on an Illumina HiSeq 2500. TCRdb took the public reads, trimmed them with fastp at Q25, ran MiXCR for clone calling and kept in-frame beta chains. Each CDR3 protein gets just one entry, which takes the most common genes and DNA from the rows behind it. This sample lists roughly 250,000 distinct CDR3 sequences; around 7.8% were detected once. The ten largest clonotypes hold approximately 7% of the sample. The sample taken for sequencing was blood, either unsorted or a sorted T cell fraction (not recorded which). The receptor set was obtained from a male donor with ankylosing spondylitis or in good health (not recorded which).

At least ten counts were recorded for this clonotype. The chain joins TRBV7-3 to TRBJ2-1; 8 bases map to TRBD2. CDR1 and CDR2 (germline): SGHTA, FQGTGA. J gave up 7 bases and V 2 bases, and 16 bases lay outside the gene matches. CDR3 length: 18 amino acids. This CDR3 is CASSLSGTSLAGRNEQFF. The CDR3 coding sequence is TGTGCCAGCAGCTTATCCGGAACTTCCTTAGCGGGGCGGAATGAGCAGTTCTTC.

This clonotype was picked up many times. The chain carries TRBV20-1 and TRBJ1-1; D uncertain. This CDR3 is 15 amino acids long. Germline lookup yields CDR1 DFQATT and CDR2 SNEGSKA (reference sequence). The V gene lost 1 base and the J gene lost 6 bases, with 18 bases spanning the gap. The CDR3 spells CSARVSLPPTAEAFF. The CDR3 nucleotides are TGCAGTGCTAGAGTCTCTCTGCCCCCGACCGCTGAAGCTTTCTTT.

With regard to this clonotype: This may come from a read error, since a much larger clone is one base off. The chain couples TRBV6-5 to TRBJ1-2; 8 bases align to TRBD1. The CDR3 has 17 residues. Germline loops: CDR1 MNHEY, CDR2 SVGAGI. The chain's CDR3 is CASSYQAGGGSNYGYAF. The DNA for the CDR3 is TGTGCCAGCAGTTACCAGGCAGGGGGCGGTTCGAACTATGGCTACGCCTTC.

This clonotype has at least ten counts. This chain joins TRBV5-1 and TRBJ2-1; 14 bases match TRBD2. The CDR3 sequence is 17 residues long. Germline values: CDR1 SGHRS, CDR2 YFSETQ. The ends lost 4 bases at V and 0 bases at J; junction bases unmatched: 3. The CDR3 is CASSGGTSGGSYNEQFF. For the CDR3, the DNA is TGCGCCAGCAGCGGCGGGACTAGCGGGGGCTCCTACAATGAGCAGTTCTTC.

This clonotype was detected many times. The chain employs TRBV6-5 and TRBJ2-1; 8 bases are shared with TRBD1. The ends lost 3 bases at V and 5 bases at J; junction bases unmatched: 9. The V gene's germline CDR1 is MNHEY and CDR2 SVGAGI. CDR3 length: 16 residues. Here the CDR3 reads CASSYSTETGDNEQFF. CDR3 nucleotide sequence: TGTGCCAGCAGTTATTCCACCGAGACAGGGGACAATGAGCAGTTCTTC.

At least ten counts were recorded for this clonotype. This chain uses TRBV5-1 with TRBJ2-5, with 13 bases lining up with TRBD2. The CDR3 is made up of 16 amino acids. Germline V gene sequence: CDR1 SGHRS, CDR2 YFSETQ. V trimming: 3 bases; J trimming: 1 base; junction bases outside the gene matches: 3. CDR3 nucleotides: TGCGCCAGCAGCTGGGGGACTAGCGGGGTCCAAGAGACCCAGTACTTC. Translating gives CASSWGTSGVQETQYF.

This clonotype was detected many times. The rearrangement joins TRBV3-1 to TRBJ2-7; the D is unclear. The CDR3 runs 13 residues. The V end lost 4 bases, the J end lost 4 bases, and 11 bases lay between the germline ends. The germline CDR1 and CDR2 sequences are LGHDT and YNNKEL (reference sequence). The CDR3 is CASSPPESYEQYF. The CDR3 DNA reads as TGTGCCAGCAGCCCCCCTGAAAGTTACGAGCAGTACTTC.

This clonotype was observed at least ten times. This chain uses TRBV6-2 or TRBV6-3 with TRBJ1-2; D is unresolved. V was cut by 4 bases and J by 8 bases, with 11 bases left in between. CDR3 length equals 12 residues. Per germline, CDR1 MNHEY and CDR2 SVGEGT. CDR3 DNA: TGTGCCAGCAGTTCGACGGCTCAAGGCTACACCTTC. Its translation is CASSSTAQGYTF.

This clonotype was found many times. The rearrangement joins TRBV12-3 or TRBV12-4 to TRBJ2-1; either TRBD1 or TRBD2 may fit D (5 bases each). CDR3 size: 14 residues. V was pared by 6 bases and J by 10 bases, with 19 bases between. The CDR3 coding sequence is TGTGCCAGCAGCCGTACAGGACTGGGGCTGGAGCAGTTCTTC. As protein: CASSRTGLGLEQFF.

Ten or more counts support this clonotype. This chain connects TRBV6-5 to TRBJ1-1; D possibly corresponds to TRBD1 (5 bases). Germline V gene data show CDR1 as MNHEY and CDR2 as SVGAGI. The CDR3 is made up of 14 amino acids. Trimming took 2 bases from V and 4 from J, leaving 11 bases between them. DNA of the CDR3: TGTGCCAGCAGTTACGGGGGGTCGGGCACTGAAGCTTTCTTT. It is translated as CASSYGGSGTEAFF.

This clonotype was counted a few times. V is TRBV18 and J is TRBJ1-1; the D is unclear. Per the germline V gene, CDR1 is KGHSH and CDR2 is LQKENI. Deletions cut 2 bases from V and 0 bases from J, with 7 bases between. The CDR3 is 14 amino acids. The CDR3 here is CASSPRTVNTEAFF. CDR3 in DNA: TGTGCCAGCTCACCAAGGACGGTGAACACTGAAGCTTTCTTT.

This clonotype has ten or more counts. The rearrangement joins TRBV29-1 to TRBJ2-3; unclear D gene. CDR3 length equals 12 residues. Germline V gives CDR1 SQVTM, CDR2 ANQGSEA. The germline V and J ends were trimmed by 0 bases and 5 bases, with 6 bases remaining between them. CDR3 protein: CSVEEGIDTQYF. The CDR3 coding sequence is TGCAGCGTTGAAGAGGGGATAGATACGCAGTATTTT.